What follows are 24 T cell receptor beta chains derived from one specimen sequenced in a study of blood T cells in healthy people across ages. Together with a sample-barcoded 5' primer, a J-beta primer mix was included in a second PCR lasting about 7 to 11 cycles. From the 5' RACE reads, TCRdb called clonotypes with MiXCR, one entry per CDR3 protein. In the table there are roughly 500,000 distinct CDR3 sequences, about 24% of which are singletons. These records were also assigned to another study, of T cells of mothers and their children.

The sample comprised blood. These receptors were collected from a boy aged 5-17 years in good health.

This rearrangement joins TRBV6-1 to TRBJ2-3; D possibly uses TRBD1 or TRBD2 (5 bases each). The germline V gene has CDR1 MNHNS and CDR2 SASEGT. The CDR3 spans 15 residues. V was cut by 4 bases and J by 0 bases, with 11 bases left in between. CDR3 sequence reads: CASSVRDRSTDTQYF. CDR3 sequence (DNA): TGTGCCAGCAGTGTCCGGGACCGCAGCACAGATACGCAGTATTTT.

CDR3 DNA sequence: TGCGCCAGCAGCCAAGAAAGGCCTAGCGGGAGTGAGACCCAGTACTTC. Translated: CASSQERPSGSETQYF. The J gene is TRBJ2-5, the V gene TRBV4-1; TRBD2 agrees at 10 bases. CDR1 and CDR2 (germline): MGHRA, YSYEKL. With V trimmed by 0 bases and J by 5 bases, 6 bases remained unmatched. There are 16 residues in the CDR3.

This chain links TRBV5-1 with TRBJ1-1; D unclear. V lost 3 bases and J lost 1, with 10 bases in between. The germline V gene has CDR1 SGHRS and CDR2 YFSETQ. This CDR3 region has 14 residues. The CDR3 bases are TGCGCCAGCAGCTCCCAGGCTTCGAACACTGAAGCTTTCTTT. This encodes CASSSQASNTEAFF. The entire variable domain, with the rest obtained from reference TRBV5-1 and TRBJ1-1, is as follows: KAGVTQTPRYLIKTRGQQVTLSCSPISGHRSVSWYQQTPGQGLQFLFEYFSETQRNKGNFPGRFSGRQFSNSRSEMNVSTLELGDSALYLCASSSQASNTEAFFGQGTRLTVV.

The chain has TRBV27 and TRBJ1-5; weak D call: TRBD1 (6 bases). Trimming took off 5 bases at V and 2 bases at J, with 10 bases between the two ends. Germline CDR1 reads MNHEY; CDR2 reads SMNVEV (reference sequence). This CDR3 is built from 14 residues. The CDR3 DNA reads TGTGCCAGCAGTACTCAGGGGCGCAATCAGCCCCAGCATTTT. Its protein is CASSTQGRNQPQHF.

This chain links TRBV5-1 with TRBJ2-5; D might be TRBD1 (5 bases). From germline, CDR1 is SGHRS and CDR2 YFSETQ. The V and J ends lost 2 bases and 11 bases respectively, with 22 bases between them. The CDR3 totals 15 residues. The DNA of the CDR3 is TGCGCCAGCAGCTTCAGCGTGGAAGGGGCCTACGTGCAGTACTTC. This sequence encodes CASSFSVEGAYVQYF.

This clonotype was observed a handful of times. CDR3 amino acids: CASSPSGGREGTNYEQYF. CDR3 coding DNA: TGTGCCAGCAGCCCCTCGGGGGGAAGGGAGGGGACCAACTACGAGCAGTACTTC. This chain uses TRBV4-2 with TRBJ2-7; 7 positions match TRBD2. The CDR3 runs 18 residues. Germline CDR1 and CDR2: LGHNA and YNFKEQ. V shed 4 bases, J shed 3 bases, and the junction held 18 bases outside the gene matches.

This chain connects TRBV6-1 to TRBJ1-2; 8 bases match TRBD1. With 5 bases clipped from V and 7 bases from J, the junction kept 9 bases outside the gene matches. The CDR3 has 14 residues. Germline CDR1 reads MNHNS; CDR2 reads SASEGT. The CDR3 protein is CASSLDRVVFGYTF. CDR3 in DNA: TGTGCCAGCAGTCTGGACAGGGTGGTATTTGGCTACACCTTC.

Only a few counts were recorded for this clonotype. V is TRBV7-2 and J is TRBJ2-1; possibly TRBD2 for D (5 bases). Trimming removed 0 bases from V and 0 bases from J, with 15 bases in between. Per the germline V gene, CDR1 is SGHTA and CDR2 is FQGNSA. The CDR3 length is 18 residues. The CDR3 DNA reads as TGTGCCAGCAGCTTAGCCACGTCGGTGGGAGCCTCCTACAATGAGCAGTTCTTC. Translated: CASSLATSVGASYNEQFF.

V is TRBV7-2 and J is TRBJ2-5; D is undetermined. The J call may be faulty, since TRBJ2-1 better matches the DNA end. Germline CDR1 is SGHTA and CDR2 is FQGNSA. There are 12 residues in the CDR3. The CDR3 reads CASSSLANEQFF. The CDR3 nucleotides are TGTGCCAGCAGCTCCTTAGCTAATGAGCAGTTCTTC.

DNA of the CDR3: TGCAGTGCAAATGGAGGGAGGGGGAAGACTGAAGCTTTCTTT. This encodes CSANGGRGKTEAFF. The rearrangement uses TRBV20-1 and TRBJ1-1, with D tentatively TRBD1 (6 bases). CDR1 is DFQATT, CDR2 SNEGSKA, per germline (reference sequence). Deletions cut 6 bases from V and 5 bases from J, with 19 bases between. This CDR3 has 14 residues.

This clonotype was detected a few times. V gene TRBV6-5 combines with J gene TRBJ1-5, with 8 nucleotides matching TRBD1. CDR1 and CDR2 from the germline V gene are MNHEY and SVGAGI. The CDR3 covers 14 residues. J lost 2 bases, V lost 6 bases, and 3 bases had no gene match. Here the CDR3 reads CASRGTGGNQPQHF. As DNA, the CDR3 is TGTGCCAGCAGGGGGACAGGCGGCAATCAGCCCCAGCATTTT.

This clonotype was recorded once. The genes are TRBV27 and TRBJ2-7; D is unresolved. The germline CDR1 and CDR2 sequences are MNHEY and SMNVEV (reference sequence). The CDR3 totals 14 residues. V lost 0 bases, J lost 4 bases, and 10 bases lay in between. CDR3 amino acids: CASSLSGRRYEQYF. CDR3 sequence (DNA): TGTGCCAGCAGTTTATCGGGCCGCCGTTACGAGCAGTACTTC.

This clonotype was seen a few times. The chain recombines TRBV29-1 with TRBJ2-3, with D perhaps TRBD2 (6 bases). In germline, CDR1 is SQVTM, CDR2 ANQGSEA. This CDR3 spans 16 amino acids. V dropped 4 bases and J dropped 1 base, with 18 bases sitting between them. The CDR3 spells CSVGPTRGGGTDTQYF. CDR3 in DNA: TGCAGCGTTGGACCAACGCGGGGTGGGGGCACAGATACGCAGTATTTT.

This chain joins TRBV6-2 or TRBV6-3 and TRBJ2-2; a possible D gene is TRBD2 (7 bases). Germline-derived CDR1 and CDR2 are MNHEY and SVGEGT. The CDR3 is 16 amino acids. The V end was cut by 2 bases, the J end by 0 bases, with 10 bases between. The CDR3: CASSYEGGANTGELFF. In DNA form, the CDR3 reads TGTGCCAGCAGTTACGAGGGGGGGGCGAACACCGGGGAGCTGTTTTTT.

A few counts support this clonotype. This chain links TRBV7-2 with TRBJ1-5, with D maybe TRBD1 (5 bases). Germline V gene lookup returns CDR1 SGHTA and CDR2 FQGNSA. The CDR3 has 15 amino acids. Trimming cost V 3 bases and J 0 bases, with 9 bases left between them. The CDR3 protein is CASSLGVYSNQPQHF. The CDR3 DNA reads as TGTGCCAGCAGCTTGGGGGTCTATAGCAATCAGCCCCAGCATTTT.

CDR3 protein: CASSFLVRWGQDPYNEQFF. CDR3 coding DNA: TGTGCCAGCAGTTTCCTAGTTCGTTGGGGACAAGACCCCTACAATGAGCAGTTCTTC. J is TRBJ2-1 and V is TRBV12-3 or TRBV12-4; a possible D gene is TRBD1 (6 bases). Trimming took off 3 bases at V and 2 bases at J, with 23 bases between the two ends. CDR3 size: 19 residues.

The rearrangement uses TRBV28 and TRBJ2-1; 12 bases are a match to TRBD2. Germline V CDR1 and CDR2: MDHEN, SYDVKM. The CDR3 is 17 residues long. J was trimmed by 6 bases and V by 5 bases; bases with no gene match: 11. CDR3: CASSLFPTSGSRNEQFF. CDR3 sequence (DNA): TGTGCCAGCAGTCTATTCCCGACTAGCGGGAGTCGCAATGAGCAGTTCTTC. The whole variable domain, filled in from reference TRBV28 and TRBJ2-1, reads DVKVTQSSRYLVKRTGEKVFLECVQDMDHENMFWYRQDPGLGLRLIYFSYDVKMKEKGDIPEGYSVSREKKERFSLILESASTNQTSMYLCASSLFPTSGSRNEQFFGPGTRLTVL.

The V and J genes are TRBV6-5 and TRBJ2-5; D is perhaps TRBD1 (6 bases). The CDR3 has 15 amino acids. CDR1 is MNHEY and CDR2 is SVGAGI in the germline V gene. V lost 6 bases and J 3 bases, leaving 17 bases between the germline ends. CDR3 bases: TGTGCCAGCAGCCTGATGCATACAGGGAAAGAGACCCAGTACTTC. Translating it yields CASSLMHTGKETQYF.

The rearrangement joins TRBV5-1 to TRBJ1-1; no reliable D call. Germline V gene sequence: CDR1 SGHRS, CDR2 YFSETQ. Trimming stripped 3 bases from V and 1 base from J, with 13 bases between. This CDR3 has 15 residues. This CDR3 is CASSYLSDSNTEAFF. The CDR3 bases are TGCGCCAGCAGCTACCTCAGCGATTCGAACACTGAAGCTTTCTTT.

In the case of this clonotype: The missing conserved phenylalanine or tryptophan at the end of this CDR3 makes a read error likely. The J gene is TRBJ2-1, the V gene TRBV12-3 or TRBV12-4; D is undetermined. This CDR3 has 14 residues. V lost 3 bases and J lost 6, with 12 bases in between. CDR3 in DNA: TGTGCCAGCAGTTTTCATTCCCGGATCAATGAGCAGTTCCTC. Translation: CASSFHSRINEQFL.

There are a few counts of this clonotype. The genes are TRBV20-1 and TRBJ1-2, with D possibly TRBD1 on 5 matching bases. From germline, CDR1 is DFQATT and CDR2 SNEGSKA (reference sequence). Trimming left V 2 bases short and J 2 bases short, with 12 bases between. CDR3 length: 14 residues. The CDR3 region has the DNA TGCAGTGCTAGAACCAGGGCTGAAAACTATGGCTACACCTTC. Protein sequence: CSARTRAENYGYTF.

The CDR3 region is CASTDSNQPQHF. CDR3 DNA sequence: TGTGCCAGCACCGACAGCAATCAGCCCCAGCATTTT. This sequence joins TRBV6-6 and TRBJ1-5, with no clear D. The CDR3 has 12 residues. The germline V gene encodes CDR1 MNHNY and CDR2 SVGAGI (reference sequence). The V and J ends lost 7 bases and 1 base respectively, with 5 bases between them.

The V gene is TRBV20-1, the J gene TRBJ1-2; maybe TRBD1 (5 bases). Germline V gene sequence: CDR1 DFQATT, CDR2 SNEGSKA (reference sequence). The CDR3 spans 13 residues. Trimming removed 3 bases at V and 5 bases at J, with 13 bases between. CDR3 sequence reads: CSASIKGVYGYTF. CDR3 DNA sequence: TGCAGTGCTAGTATAAAAGGGGTTTATGGCTACACCTTC.

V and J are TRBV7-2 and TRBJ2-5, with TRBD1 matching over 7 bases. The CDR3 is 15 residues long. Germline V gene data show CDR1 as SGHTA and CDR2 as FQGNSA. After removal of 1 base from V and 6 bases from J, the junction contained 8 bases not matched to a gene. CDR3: CASSLGGGATQTQYF. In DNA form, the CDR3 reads TGTGCCAGCAGCTTAGGAGGGGGCGCTACGCAGACCCAGTACTTC. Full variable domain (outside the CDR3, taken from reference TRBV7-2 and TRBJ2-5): GAGVSQSPSNKVTEKGKDVELRCDPISGHTALYWYRQSLGQGLEFLIYFQGNSAPDKSGLPSDRFSAERTGGSVSTLTIQRTQQEDSAVYLCASSLGGGATQTQYFGPGTRLLVL.